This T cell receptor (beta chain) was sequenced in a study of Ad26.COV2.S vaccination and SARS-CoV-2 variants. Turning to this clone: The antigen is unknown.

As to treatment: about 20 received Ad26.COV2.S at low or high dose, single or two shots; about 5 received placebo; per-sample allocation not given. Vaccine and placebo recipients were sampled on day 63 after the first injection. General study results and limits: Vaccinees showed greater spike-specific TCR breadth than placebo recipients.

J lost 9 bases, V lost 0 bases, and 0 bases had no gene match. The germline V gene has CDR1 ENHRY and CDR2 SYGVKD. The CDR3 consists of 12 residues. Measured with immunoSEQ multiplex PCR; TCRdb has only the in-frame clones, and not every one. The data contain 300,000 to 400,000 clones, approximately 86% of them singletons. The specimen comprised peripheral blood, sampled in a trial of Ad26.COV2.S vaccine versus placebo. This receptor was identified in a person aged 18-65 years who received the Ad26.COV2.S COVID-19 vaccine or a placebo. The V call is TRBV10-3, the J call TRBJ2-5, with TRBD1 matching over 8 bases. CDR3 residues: CAISESGQAQYF. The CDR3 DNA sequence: TGTGCCATCAGTGAGTCGGGACAGGCCCAGTACTTC.